The 6 T cell receptor beta chains presented below share a single source sample, sequenced in a study of spatial heterogeneity in lung cancer. This sample's time point: sample taken at primary tumor resection. TCRdb recomputed calls from the 5' RACE reads with MiXCR, one row per CDR3 protein. The table includes under 80,000 distinct CDR3 sequences, roughly 6.4% detected once. Sequenced material: PBMCs, taken at surgery. These receptor sequences come from a female donor with early-stage non-small cell lung cancer.

This clonotype was recorded many times. The rearrangement links TRBV29-1 to TRBJ1-2, with D maybe TRBD1 (6 bases). The V gene's germline CDR1 is SQVTM and CDR2 ANQGSEA. The CDR3 runs to 12 residues. V was cut by 4 bases and J by 5 bases, with 11 bases left in between. CDR3: CSVGTGAYGYTF. CDR3 in DNA: TGCAGCGTTGGGACGGGGGCGTATGGCTACACCTTC.

Many counts were recorded for this clonotype. The chain combines TRBV5-1 with TRBJ2-7; D gene uncertain. The CDR3 covers 13 residues. The germline V and J ends were trimmed by 0 bases and 5 bases, with 9 bases remaining between them. From germline, CDR1 is SGHRS and CDR2 YFSETQ. The CDR3 loop is CASSLAAGHEQYF. CDR3 DNA: TGCGCCAGCAGCTTGGCAGCAGGCCACGAGCAGTACTTC.

The chain couples TRBV18 to TRBJ1-4, with 7 bases that match TRBD1. CDR3 length: 14 residues. The V gene's germline CDR1 is KGHSH and CDR2 LQKENI. Trimming took 6 bases from V and 11 from J; bases not matched to a gene: 12. CDR3 nucleotides: TGTGCCAGCTCCCCGGACAGGATATTTGAGAAACTGTTTTTT. This encodes CASSPDRIFEKLFF.

The chain uses TRBV20-1 and TRBJ2-1; 10 bases agree with TRBD2. After removal of 3 bases from V and 5 bases from J, the junction contained 7 bases not matched to a gene. CDR1 DFQATT and CDR2 SNEGSKA come from the germline V gene (reference sequence). CDR3 size: 15 residues. The CDR3 DNA reads TGCAGTGCTAGTACCCCTAGCGGGAGTCACAATGAGCAGTTCTTC. Amino acid sequence: CSASTPSGSHNEQFF.

This clonotype was observed at least ten times. The V call is TRBV10-3, the J call TRBJ2-7; no definite D call. V gave up 5 bases and J gave up 0 bases, with 11 bases separating them. Germline V gives CDR1 ENHRY, CDR2 SYGVKD. The CDR3 loop spans 14 amino acids. The CDR3 sequence is CAISQAASSYEQYF. The DNA for the CDR3 is TGTGCCATCAGTCAGGCCGCAAGCTCCTACGAGCAGTACTTC.

This clonotype showed up just a few times. CDR3 loop: CASSLQGAVGTEAFF. The CDR3 DNA reads TGTGCCAGCAGCCTCCAGGGGGCAGTAGGCACTGAAGCTTTCTTT. The chain joins TRBV7-3 to TRBJ1-1; 8 bases are a match to TRBD1. The length of the CDR3 is 15 residues. Losses at the gene ends were 5 bases for V and 4 bases for J; bases not matched to a gene: 9. CDR1 and CDR2 from the germline V gene are SGHTA and FQGTGA.